Here is one T cell receptor beta chain with its context. These data belong to a study of blood T cell repertoires in COVID-19. Clones were read by immunoSEQ multiplex PCR, and TCRdb kept only the in-frame ones, dropping some. This table holds 110,000 to 150,000 clones, around four fifths found once. V dropped 0 bases and J dropped 4 bases, with 8 bases sitting between them. Germline V gene lookup returns CDR1 SGHNT and CDR2 YYREEE (reference sequence). This CDR3 is built from 14 residues. The specimen sequenced was PBMCs or T cells enriched from blood (not recorded which). The TCR originated in a middle-aged woman who had recovered from COVID-19. This chain links TRBV5-4 with TRBJ1-5; D gene ambiguous. The CDR3 nucleotides are TGTGCCAGCAGCTTGGACGCAGGAAATCAGCCCCAGCATTTT. Translated, it gives CASSLDAGNQPQHF.